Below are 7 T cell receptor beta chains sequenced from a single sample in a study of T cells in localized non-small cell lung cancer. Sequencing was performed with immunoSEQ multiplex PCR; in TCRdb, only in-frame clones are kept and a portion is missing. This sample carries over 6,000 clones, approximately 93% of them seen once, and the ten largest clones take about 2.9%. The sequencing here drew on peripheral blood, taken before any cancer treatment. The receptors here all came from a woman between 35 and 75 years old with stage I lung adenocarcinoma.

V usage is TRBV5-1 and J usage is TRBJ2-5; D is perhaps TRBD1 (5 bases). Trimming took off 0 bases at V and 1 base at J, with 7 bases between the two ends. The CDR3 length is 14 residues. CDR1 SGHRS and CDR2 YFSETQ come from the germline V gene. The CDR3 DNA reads TGCGCCAGCAGCTTGGGACAGCCCCAAGAGACCCAGTACTTC. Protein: CASSLGQPQETQYF. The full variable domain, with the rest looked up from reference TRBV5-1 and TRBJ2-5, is KAGVTQTPRYLIKTRGQQVTLSCSPISGHRSVSWYQQTPGQGLQFLFEYFSETQRNKGNFPGRFSGRQFSNSRSEMNVSTLELGDSALYLCASSLGQPQETQYFGPGTRLLVL.

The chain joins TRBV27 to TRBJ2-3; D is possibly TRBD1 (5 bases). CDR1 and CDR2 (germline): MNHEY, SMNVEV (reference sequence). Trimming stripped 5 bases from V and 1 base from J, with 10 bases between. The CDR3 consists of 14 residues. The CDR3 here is CASSKGVGTDTQYF. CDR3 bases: TGTGCCAGCAGTAAAGGGGTTGGCACAGATACGCAGTATTTT.

Here the CDR3 reads CASNDRCVLFF. The CDR3 DNA is TGTGCCAGCAACGACAGGTGTGTCCTGTTTTTT. The rearrangement links TRBV9 to TRBJ1-4; a weak D match, TRBD1 (6 bases). Trimming shortened V by 6 bases and J by 14 bases, and 14 bases separated the two germline ends. Germline loops: CDR1 SGDLS, CDR2 YYNGEE. The CDR3 has 11 amino acids.

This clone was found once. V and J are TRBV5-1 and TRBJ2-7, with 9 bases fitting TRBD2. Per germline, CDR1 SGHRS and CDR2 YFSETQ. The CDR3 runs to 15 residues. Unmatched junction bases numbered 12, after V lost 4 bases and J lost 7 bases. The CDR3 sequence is CASSPGGSGGREQYF. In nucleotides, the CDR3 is TGCGCCAGCAGCCCTGGAGGTAGCGGGGGCCGTGAGCAGTACTTC. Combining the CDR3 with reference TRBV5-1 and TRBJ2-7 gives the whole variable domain KAGVTQTPRYLIKTRGQQVTLSCSPISGHRSVSWYQQTPGQGLQFLFEYFSETQRNKGNFPGRFSGRQFSNSRSEMNVSTLELGDSALYLCASSPGGSGGREQYFGPGTRLTVT.

DNA of the CDR3: TGTGCCAGCAGCTTGGCAGTGGGCGGGAGTAGCACAGATACGCAGTATTTT. As protein: CASSLAVGGSSTDTQYF. The V call is TRBV5-4, the J call TRBJ2-3; 7 nucleotides match TRBD2. The CDR3 runs 17 residues. V dropped 0 bases and J dropped 0; count of bases not matched to a gene: 7. The germline gives CDR1 SGHNT, CDR2 YYREEE (reference sequence).

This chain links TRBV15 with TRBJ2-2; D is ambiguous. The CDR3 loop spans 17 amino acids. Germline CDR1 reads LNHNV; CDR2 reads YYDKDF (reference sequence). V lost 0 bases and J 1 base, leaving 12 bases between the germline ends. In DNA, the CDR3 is TGTGCCACCAGCAGAGATCTTACCCAACAGAACACCGGGGAGCTGTTTTTT. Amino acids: CATSRDLTQQNTGELFF.

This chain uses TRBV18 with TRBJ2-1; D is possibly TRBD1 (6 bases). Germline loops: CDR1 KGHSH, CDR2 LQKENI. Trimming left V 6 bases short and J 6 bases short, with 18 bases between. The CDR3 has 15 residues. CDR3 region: CASSTTGHEINEQFF. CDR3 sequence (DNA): TGTGCCAGCTCTACCACAGGGCACGAAATCAATGAGCAGTTCTTC.